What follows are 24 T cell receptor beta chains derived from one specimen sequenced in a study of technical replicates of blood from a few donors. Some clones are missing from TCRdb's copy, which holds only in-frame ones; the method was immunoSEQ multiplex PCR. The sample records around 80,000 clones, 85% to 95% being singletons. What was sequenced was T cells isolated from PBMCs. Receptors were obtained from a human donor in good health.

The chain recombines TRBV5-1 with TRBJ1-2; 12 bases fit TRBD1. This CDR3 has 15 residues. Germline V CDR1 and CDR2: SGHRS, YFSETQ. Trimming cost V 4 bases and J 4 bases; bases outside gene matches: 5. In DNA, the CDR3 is TGCGCCAGCAGCAAAGGGGACAGGGGGCTCTATGGCTACACCTTC. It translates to CASSKGDRGLYGYTF.

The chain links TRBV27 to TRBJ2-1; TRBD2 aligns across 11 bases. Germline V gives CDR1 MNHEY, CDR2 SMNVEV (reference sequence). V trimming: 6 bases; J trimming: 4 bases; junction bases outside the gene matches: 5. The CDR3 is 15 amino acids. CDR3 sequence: CASRASGRRYNEQFF. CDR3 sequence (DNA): TGTGCCAGCAGAGCTAGCGGGAGGAGATACAATGAGCAGTTCTTC.

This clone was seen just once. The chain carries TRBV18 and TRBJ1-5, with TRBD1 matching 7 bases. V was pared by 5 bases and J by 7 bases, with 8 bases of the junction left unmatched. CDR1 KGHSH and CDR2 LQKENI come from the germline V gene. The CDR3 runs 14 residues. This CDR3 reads CASSDTGAGQPQHF. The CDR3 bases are TGTGCCAGCTCAGATACAGGGGCTGGGCAGCCCCAGCATTTT.

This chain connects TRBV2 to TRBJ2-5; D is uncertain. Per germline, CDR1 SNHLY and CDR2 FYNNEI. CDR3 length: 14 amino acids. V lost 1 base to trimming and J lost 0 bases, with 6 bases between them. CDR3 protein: CASSEGLNQETQYF. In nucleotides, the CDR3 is TGTGCCAGCAGTGAAGGGCTGAACCAAGAGACCCAGTACTTC. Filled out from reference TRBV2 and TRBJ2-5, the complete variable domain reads EPEVTQTPSHQVTQMGQEVILRCVPISNHLYFYWYRQILGQKVEFLVSFYNNEISEKSEIFDDQFSVERPDGSNFTLKIRSTKLEDSAMYFCASSEGLNQETQYFGPGTRLLVL.

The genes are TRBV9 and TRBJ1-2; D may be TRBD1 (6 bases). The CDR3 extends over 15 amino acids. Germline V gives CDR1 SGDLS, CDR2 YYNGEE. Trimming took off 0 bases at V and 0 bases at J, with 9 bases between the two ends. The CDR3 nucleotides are TGTGCCAGCAGCGTAGGGACAGACTCTAACTATGGCTACACCTTC. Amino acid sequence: CASSVGTDSNYGYTF.

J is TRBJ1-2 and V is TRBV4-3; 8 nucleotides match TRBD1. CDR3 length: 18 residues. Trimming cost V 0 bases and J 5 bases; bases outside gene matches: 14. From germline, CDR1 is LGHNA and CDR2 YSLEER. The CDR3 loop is CASSQDILGTGFSYGYTF. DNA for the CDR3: TGCGCCAGCAGCCAAGATATTTTAGGGACAGGATTCTCATATGGCTACACCTTC.

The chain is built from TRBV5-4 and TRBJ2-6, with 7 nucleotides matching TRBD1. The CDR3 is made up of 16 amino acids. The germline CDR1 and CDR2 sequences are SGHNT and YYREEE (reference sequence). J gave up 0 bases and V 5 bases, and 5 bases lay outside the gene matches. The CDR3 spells CASSWGTVSGANVLTF. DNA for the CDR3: TGTGCCAGCAGTTGGGGGACAGTCTCTGGGGCCAACGTCCTGACTTTC.

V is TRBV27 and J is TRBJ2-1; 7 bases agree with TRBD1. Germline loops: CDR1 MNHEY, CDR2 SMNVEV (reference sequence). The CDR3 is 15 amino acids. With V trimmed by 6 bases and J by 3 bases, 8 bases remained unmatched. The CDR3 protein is CASRLEDRLYNEQFF. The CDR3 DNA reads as TGTGCCAGCAGACTTGAGGACAGGCTCTACAATGAGCAGTTCTTC.

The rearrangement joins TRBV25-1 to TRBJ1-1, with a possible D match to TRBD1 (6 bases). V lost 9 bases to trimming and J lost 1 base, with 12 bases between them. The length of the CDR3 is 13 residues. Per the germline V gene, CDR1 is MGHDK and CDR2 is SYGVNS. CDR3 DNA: TGTGCCAGGAAGGGACACAAGAACACTGAAGCTTTCTTT. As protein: CARKGHKNTEAFF.

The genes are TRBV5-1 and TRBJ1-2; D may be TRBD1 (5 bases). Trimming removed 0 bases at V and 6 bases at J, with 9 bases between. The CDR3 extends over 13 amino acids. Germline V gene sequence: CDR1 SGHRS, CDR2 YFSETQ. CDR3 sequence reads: CASSLVPGHGYTF. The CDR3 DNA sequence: TGCGCCAGCAGCTTGGTGCCAGGGCATGGCTACACCTTC.

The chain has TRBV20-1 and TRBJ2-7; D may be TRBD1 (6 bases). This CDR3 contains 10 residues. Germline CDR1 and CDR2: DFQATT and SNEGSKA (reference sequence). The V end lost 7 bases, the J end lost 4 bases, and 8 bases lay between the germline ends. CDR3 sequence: CSVQGYEQYF. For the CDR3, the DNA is TGCAGTGTCCAGGGGTACGAGCAGTACTTC.

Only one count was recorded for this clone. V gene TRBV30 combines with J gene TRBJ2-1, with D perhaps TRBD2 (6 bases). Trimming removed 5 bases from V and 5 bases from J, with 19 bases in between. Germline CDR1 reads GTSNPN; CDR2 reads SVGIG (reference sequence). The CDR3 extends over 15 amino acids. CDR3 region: CAWSRRGRADNEQFF. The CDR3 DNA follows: TGTGCCTGGTCGCGGAGGGGTAGGGCGGACAATGAGCAGTTCTTC.

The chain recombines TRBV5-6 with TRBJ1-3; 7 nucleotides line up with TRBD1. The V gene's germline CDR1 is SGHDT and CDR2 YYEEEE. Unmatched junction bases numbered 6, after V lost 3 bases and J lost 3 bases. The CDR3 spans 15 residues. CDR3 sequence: CASSSDRGHGNTIYF. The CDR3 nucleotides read TGTGCCAGCAGCTCCGATAGGGGGCATGGAAACACCATATATTTT.

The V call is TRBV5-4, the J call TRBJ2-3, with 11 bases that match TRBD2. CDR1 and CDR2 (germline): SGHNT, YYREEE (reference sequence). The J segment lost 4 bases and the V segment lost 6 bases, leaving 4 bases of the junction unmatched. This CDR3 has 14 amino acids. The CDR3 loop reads CASTRLAGSDTQYF. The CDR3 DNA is TGTGCCAGCACCCGACTAGCGGGATCAGATACGCAGTATTTT.

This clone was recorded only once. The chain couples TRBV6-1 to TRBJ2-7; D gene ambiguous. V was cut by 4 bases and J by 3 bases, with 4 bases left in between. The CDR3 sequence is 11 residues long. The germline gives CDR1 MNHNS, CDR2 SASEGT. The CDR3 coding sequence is TGTGCCAGCAGTGGGAGCTACGAGCAGTACTTC. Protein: CASSGSYEQYF.

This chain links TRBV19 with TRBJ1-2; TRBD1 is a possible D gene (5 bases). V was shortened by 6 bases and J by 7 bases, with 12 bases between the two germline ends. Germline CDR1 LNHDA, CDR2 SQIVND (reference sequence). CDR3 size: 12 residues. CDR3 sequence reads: CASRHTGVGYTF. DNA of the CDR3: TGTGCCAGTAGACATACGGGGGTTGGCTACACCTTC. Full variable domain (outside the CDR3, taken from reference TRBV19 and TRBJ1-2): DGGITQSPKYLFRKEGQNVTLSCEQNLNHDAMYWYRQDPGQGLRLIYYSQIVNDFQKGDIAEGYSVSREKKESFPLTVTSAQKNPTAFYLCASRHTGVGYTFGSGTRLTVV.

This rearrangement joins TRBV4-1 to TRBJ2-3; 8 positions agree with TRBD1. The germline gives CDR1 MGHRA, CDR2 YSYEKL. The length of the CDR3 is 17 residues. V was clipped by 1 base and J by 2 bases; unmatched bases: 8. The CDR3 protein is CASSQVLTGASTDTQYF. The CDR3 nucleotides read TGCGCCAGCAGCCAAGTCCTGACAGGGGCATCCACAGATACGCAGTATTTT.

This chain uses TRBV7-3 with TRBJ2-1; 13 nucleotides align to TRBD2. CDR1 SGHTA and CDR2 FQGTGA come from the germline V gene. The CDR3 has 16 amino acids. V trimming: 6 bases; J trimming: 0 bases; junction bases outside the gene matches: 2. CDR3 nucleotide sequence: TGTGCCAGCAGTAGGACTAGCGGGAGCTCCTACAATGAGCAGTTCTTC. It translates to CASSRTSGSSYNEQFF.

CDR3 coding DNA: TGTGCCAGCAGCCAAGGACAGGGTCGAGAGACCCAGTACTTC. It codes for CASSQGQGRETQYF. The rearrangement uses TRBV7-3 and TRBJ2-5, with 8 bases aligning to TRBD1. V dropped 5 bases and J dropped 4; count of bases not matched to a gene: 6. CDR1 and CDR2 from the germline V gene are SGHTA and FQGTGA. This CDR3 has 14 residues.

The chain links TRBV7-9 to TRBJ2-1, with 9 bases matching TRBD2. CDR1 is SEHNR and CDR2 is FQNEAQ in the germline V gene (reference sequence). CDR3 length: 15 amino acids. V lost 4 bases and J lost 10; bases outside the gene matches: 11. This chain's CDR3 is CASSWGEREASEQFF. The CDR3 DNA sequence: TGTGCCAGCAGCTGGGGGGAGCGGGAGGCTTCCGAGCAGTTCTTC. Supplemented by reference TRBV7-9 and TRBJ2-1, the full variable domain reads DTGVSQNPRHKITKRGQNVTFRCDPISEHNRLYWYRQTLGQGPEFLTYFQNEAQLEKSRLLSDRFSAERPKGSFSTLEIQRTEQGDSAMYLCASSWGEREASEQFFGPGTRLTVL.

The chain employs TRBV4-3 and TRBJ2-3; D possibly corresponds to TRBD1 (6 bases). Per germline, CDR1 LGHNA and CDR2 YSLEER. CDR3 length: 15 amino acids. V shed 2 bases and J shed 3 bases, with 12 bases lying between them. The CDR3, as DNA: TGCGCCAGCAGCCAAATAACAGGGCCGACAGATACGCAGTATTTT. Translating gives CASSQITGPTDTQYF.

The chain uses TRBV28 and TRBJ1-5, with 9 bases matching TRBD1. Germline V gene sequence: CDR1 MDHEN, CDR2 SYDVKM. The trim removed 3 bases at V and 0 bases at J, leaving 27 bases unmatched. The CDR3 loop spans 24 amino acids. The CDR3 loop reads CASSFFSFRIARDREGISNQPQHF. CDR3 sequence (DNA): TGTGCCAGCAGTTTTTTCAGTTTTCGGATCGCTCGGGACAGGGAAGGGATTAGCAATCAGCCCCAGCATTTT.

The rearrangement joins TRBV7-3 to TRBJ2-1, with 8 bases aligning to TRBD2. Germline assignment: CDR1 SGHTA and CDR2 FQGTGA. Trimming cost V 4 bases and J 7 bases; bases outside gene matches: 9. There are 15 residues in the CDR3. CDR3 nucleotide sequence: TGTGCCAGCAGCTCCCAGATAGCGGGGAGGAATGAGCAGTTCTTC. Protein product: CASSSQIAGRNEQFF.

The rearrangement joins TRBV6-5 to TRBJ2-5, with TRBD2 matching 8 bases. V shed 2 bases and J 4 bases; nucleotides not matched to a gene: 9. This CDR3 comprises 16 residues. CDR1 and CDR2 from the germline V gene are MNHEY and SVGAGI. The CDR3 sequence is CASSYLGGRPPETQYF. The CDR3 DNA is TGTGCCAGCAGTTACCTAGGCGGGAGGCCCCCAGAGACCCAGTACTTC.